These 28 T cell receptor beta chains share one sample of origin, sequenced in a study of CD8 T cells in ankylosing spondylitis. Broader study findings: Within ankylosing spondylitis blood, a TCR beta motif made up of seven or eight highly homologous variants appeared to be characteristic.

No cognate antigen is known for these TCRs. TCRdb itself ran the 5' RACE reads through MiXCR, one entry per CDR3 protein. The sample holds 200,000 to 250,000 distinct CDR3 sequences, about 16% seen once. The sequencing sample was made of blood, either unsorted or a sorted T cell fraction (not recorded which). The source is a male donor with ankylosing spondylitis.

This clonotype turned up a few times. The V gene is TRBV10-3, the J gene TRBJ1-1; D not resolved. Germline V gene data show CDR1 as ENHRY and CDR2 as SYGVKD. Trimming took off 1 base at V and 6 bases at J, with 12 bases between the two ends. This CDR3 contains 14 residues. The CDR3 coding sequence is TGTGCCATCAGTGAGTGGGGTGCGTCATCTGAAGCTTTCTTT. The encoded protein is CAISEWGASSEAFF.

This clonotype was counted a few times. Here the CDR3 reads CASRREEKLFF. Here the CDR3 DNA reads TGTGCCAGCAGAAGGGAGGAAAAACTGTTTTTT. The V gene is TRBV6-4, the J gene TRBJ1-4; D is unclear. The CDR3 runs 11 residues. Trimming shortened V by 6 bases and J by 8 bases, and 7 bases separated the two germline ends. CDR1 and CDR2 from the germline V gene are MRHNA and SNTAGT.

The chain joins TRBV7-2 to TRBJ1-1; perhaps TRBD1 as D (6 bases). The CDR3 has 15 residues. With 11 bases removed from V and 3 bases from J, the gap between germline ends came to 22 bases. Germline loops: CDR1 SGHTA, CDR2 FQGNSA. In DNA, the CDR3 is TGTGCCGGACAGTCGACCACATTAGCGGACACTGAAGCTTTCTTT. Protein product: CAGQSTTLADTEAFF.

The chain employs TRBV11-2 and TRBJ2-3; TRBD2 matches at 8 bases. The germline V gene encodes CDR1 SGHAT and CDR2 FQNNGV. V was clipped by 0 bases and J by 3 bases; unmatched bases: 5. The CDR3 is 16 amino acids. CDR3 sequence reads: CASSLDGGGLTDTQYF. The CDR3 DNA sequence: TGTGCCAGCAGCTTAGACGGGGGGGGCCTGACAGATACGCAGTATTTT.

The rearrangement links TRBV12-3 or TRBV12-4 to TRBJ1-4; unclear D gene. CDR3 length: 14 residues. V was cut by 3 bases and J by 4 bases, with 9 bases left in between. Written as DNA, the CDR3 is TGTGCCAGCAGTTTTAGGCAGCATAATGAAAAACTGTTTTTT. Its protein product is CASSFRQHNEKLFF.

This clonotype occurred a few times. The chain has TRBV4-3 and TRBJ1-4; maybe TRBD1 (5 bases). The length of the CDR3 is 14 residues. Per the germline V gene, CDR1 is LGHNA and CDR2 is YSLEER. Trimming shortened V by 4 bases and J by 2 bases, and 8 bases separated the two germline ends. This CDR3 reads CASSPGGTNEKLFF. CDR3 nucleotides: TGCGCCAGCAGCCCGGGGGGGACTAATGAAAAACTGTTTTTT.

This clonotype was counted only a few times. This chain links TRBV12-3 or TRBV12-4 with TRBJ2-1; D not resolved. V was cut by 7 bases and J by 3 bases, with 10 bases left in between. This CDR3 has 13 residues. The CDR3 region has the DNA TGTGCCAGCACCCCGACGGTCTACAATGAGCAGTTCTTC. Translating gives CASTPTVYNEQFF.

The chain employs TRBV3-1 and TRBJ1-5, with TRBD1 as a possible D gene (5 bases). Germline-derived CDR1 and CDR2 are LGHDT and YNNKEL (reference sequence). The CDR3 loop spans 14 amino acids. Trimming pared 1 base from V and 5 bases from J, leaving 9 bases between. CDR3 loop: CASSQAGFHQPQHF. The CDR3 region has the DNA TGTGCCAGCAGCCAAGCAGGGTTCCATCAGCCCCAGCATTTT.

This clonotype was counted between two and nine times. The chain has TRBV5-1 and TRBJ2-2; perhaps D is TRBD1 or TRBD2 (7 bases each). V lost 4 bases to trimming and J lost 7 bases, with 26 bases between them. The CDR3 extends over 18 amino acids. Germline CDR1 reads SGHRS; CDR2 reads YFSETQ. The CDR3 DNA reads as TGCGCCAGCAGCGCGCCTCGGGACAGCGGACTAGTTGGCGGGGAGCTGTTTTTT. As protein: CASSAPRDSGLVGGELFF.

The sample holds a few counts of this clonotype. The chain employs TRBV7-9 and TRBJ1-2; D unclear. The CDR3 loop spans 11 amino acids. V shed 3 bases and J shed 6 bases, with 5 bases lying between them. Looked up from germline, CDR1 is SEHNR and CDR2 is FQNEAQ (reference sequence). In DNA, the CDR3 is TGTGCCAGCAGCTTTGAAAATGGCTACACCTTC. It specifies CASSFENGYTF.

The rearrangement joins TRBV30 to TRBJ2-1, with 9 nucleotides matching TRBD1. The CDR3 runs 12 residues. Germline-derived CDR1 and CDR2 are GTSNPN and SVGIG (reference sequence). V was pared by 1 base and J by 15 bases, with 7 bases of the junction left unmatched. The DNA for the CDR3 is TGTGCCTGGAGTGGGGACAGGGAGTTTTTGTTCTTC. Residues: CAWSGDREFLFF.

This CDR3 reads CSSAREGAETQYF. Here the CDR3 DNA reads TGCAGCTCCGCCAGGGAGGGTGCGGAGACCCAGTACTTC. The chain links TRBV29-1 to TRBJ2-5; 7 bases align to TRBD2. The CDR3 has 13 amino acids. Losses at the gene ends were 8 bases for V and 5 bases for J; bases not matched to a gene: 11. Germline CDR1 and CDR2: SQVTM and ANQGSEA. The variable domain in full, with the rest retrieved from reference TRBV29-1 and TRBJ2-5, is SAVISQKPSRDICQRGTSLTIQCQVDSQVTMMFWYRQQPGQSLTLIATANQGSEATYESGFVIDKFPISRPNLTFSTLTVSNMSPEDSSIYLCSSAREGAETQYFGPGTRLLVL.

The rearrangement links TRBV7-9 to TRBJ2-7; tentatively, D is TRBD1 (5 bases). The V and J ends lost 1 base and 3 bases respectively, with 13 bases between them. Germline loops: CDR1 SEHNR, CDR2 FQNEAQ (reference sequence). This CDR3 is 15 amino acids long. The CDR3: CASSLGTNGNYEQYF. CDR3 in DNA: TGTGCCAGCAGCTTAGGGACAAATGGGAACTACGAGCAGTACTTC.

The chain has TRBV3-1 and TRBJ2-5; D possibly corresponds to TRBD2 (7 bases). Between the trimmed V and J ends, which lost 2 bases and 3 bases, there was a span of 16 bases. CDR1 is LGHDT, CDR2 YNNKEL, per germline (reference sequence). The CDR3 consists of 16 residues. As DNA, the CDR3 is TGTGCCAGCAGCCAACCCCACCCGGGGGGCGAAGAGACCCAGTACTTC. It translates to CASSQPHPGGEETQYF.

This clonotype was recorded a few times. The CDR3 DNA is TGTGCGGGAAGCGCTCCCTACAATGAGCAGTTCTTC. As protein: CAGSAPYNEQFF. This chain connects TRBV7-9 to TRBJ2-1; D unresolved. The germline V gene encodes CDR1 SEHNR and CDR2 FQNEAQ (reference sequence). The CDR3 is 12 residues long.

The rearrangement uses TRBV30 and TRBJ2-5; D remains ambiguous. The CDR3 runs 13 residues. Germline V lookup: CDR1 GTSNPN, CDR2 SVGIG (reference sequence). V was shortened by 2 bases and J by 5 bases, with 12 bases between the two germline ends. This CDR3 reads CAWSTSGGETQYF. In DNA, the CDR3 is TGTGCCTGGAGTACCTCGGGTGGGGAGACCCAGTACTTC.

CDR3 in amino acids: CASSPDRNSYEQYF. CDR3 DNA: TGTGCCAGCAGCCCAGACAGGAACTCCTACGAGCAGTACTTC. The chain employs TRBV27 and TRBJ2-7; perhaps TRBD1 as D (6 bases). Trimming removed 6 bases from V and 0 bases from J, with 12 bases in between. This CDR3 has 14 amino acids. Looked up from germline, CDR1 is MNHEY and CDR2 is SMNVEV (reference sequence).

The V and J genes are TRBV27 and TRBJ2-7; 8 bases match TRBD1. V trimming: 5 bases; J trimming: 3 bases; junction bases outside the gene matches: 12. This CDR3 spans 16 amino acids. Per the germline V gene, CDR1 is MNHEY and CDR2 is SMNVEV (reference sequence). Written as DNA, the CDR3 is TGTGCCAGCAGTAAGAATACGGGACAGGACTTCTACGAGCAGTACTTC. Protein: CASSKNTGQDFYEQYF.

This chain joins TRBV24-1 and TRBJ1-1; D is unresolved. V was clipped by 8 bases and J by 1 base, with 16 bases between them. The CDR3 consists of 15 residues. CDR1 and CDR2 from the germline V gene are KGHDR and SFDVKD. The CDR3 here is CATTVSKGRNTEAFF. DNA for the CDR3: TGTGCCACCACCGTGAGTAAGGGAAGGAACACTGAAGCTTTCTTT.

The chain combines TRBV12-3 or TRBV12-4 with TRBJ2-3; 9 bases are a match to TRBD2. The CDR3 has 14 amino acids. Trimming cost V 8 bases and J 0 bases; bases outside gene matches: 3. CDR3 sequence reads: CASLAGLSTDTQYF. The CDR3 bases are TGTGCCAGCCTAGCGGGGCTTAGCACAGATACGCAGTATTTT.

This clonotype was picked up a small number of times. This sequence joins TRBV5-6 and TRBJ2-1, with no clear D. Germline V gene data show CDR1 as SGHDT and CDR2 as YYEEEE. This CDR3 is built from 14 residues. V was cut by 2 bases and J by 0 bases, with 6 bases left in between. CDR3 coding DNA: TGTGCCAGCAGCTTCTTTACCTCCTACAATGAGCAGTTCTTC. Its translation: CASSFFTSYNEQFF.

V gene TRBV7-8 combines with J gene TRBJ2-3, with D perhaps matching TRBD2 (6 bases). V lost 2 bases and J lost 0, with 12 bases in between. This CDR3 contains 16 residues. Per germline, CDR1 SGHVS and CDR2 FQNEAQ. As DNA, the CDR3 is TGTGCCAGCAGCTTATATGGCGGGGACAGCACAGATACGCAGTATTTT. It yields the protein CASSLYGGDSTDTQYF.

The V gene is TRBV6-2 or TRBV6-3, the J gene TRBJ1-1; no clear D gene. CDR1 and CDR2 from the germline V gene are MNHEY and SVGEGT. This CDR3 spans 15 amino acids. Trimming removed 8 bases at V and 3 bases at J, with 19 bases between. CDR3 loop: CASQPDRPPDTEAFF. The CDR3, as DNA: TGTGCCAGCCAACCCGACCGGCCGCCCGACACTGAAGCTTTCTTT.

The chain employs TRBV5-1 and TRBJ2-3, with D uncertain. This CDR3 is 16 amino acids long. Germline V gene sequence: CDR1 SGHRS, CDR2 YFSETQ. The ends were cut back, 0 bases at V and 0 bases at J, with 11 bases in the middle. In DNA form, the CDR3 reads TGCGCCAGCAGCTTGGCCGGGCGCTCTAGCACAGATACGCAGTATTTT. It specifies CASSLAGRSSTDTQYF.

This clonotype has only a few counts. V is TRBV12-3 or TRBV12-4 and J is TRBJ1-2, with D hard to call. The V and J ends lost 7 bases and 4 bases respectively, with 19 bases between them. This CDR3 is built from 15 residues. DNA for the CDR3: TGTGCCAGCAAATCGGGCTATCAAGATCCCTATGGCTACACCTTC. This sequence encodes CASKSGYQDPYGYTF.

This clonotype was counted a few times. The chain joins TRBV6-1 to TRBJ1-5, with a tentative D call TRBD1 (5 bases). The CDR3 runs 14 residues. Germline V CDR1 and CDR2: MNHNS, SASEGT. V shed 1 base and J shed 6 bases, with 10 bases lying between them. CDR3 in amino acids: CASSEGSGSQPQHF. CDR3 nucleotide sequence: TGTGCCAGCAGTGAAGGGTCAGGGAGTCAGCCCCAGCATTTT.

V gene TRBV27 combines with J gene TRBJ2-2; D ambiguous. CDR1 MNHEY and CDR2 SMNVEV come from the germline V gene (reference sequence). The CDR3 is 15 residues long. The germline V and J ends were trimmed by 5 bases and 0 bases, with 10 bases remaining between them. The CDR3 DNA follows: TGTGCCAGCAGTCGGGCATTCGCGAACACCGGGGAGCTGTTTTTT. It codes for CASSRAFANTGELFF.

The chain employs TRBV13 and TRBJ2-1; 8 nucleotides align to TRBD2. CDR1 is PRHDT, CDR2 FYEKMQ, per germline (reference sequence). CDR3 length: 15 residues. The V and J ends lost 6 bases and 5 bases, in that order; junction bases with no gene match: 9. CDR3 amino acids: CASSFGGAIHNEQFF. The CDR3 DNA sequence: TGTGCCAGCAGTTTCGGGGGGGCCATCCACAATGAGCAGTTCTTC.